This T cell receptor beta chain appears in the sequencing data of a study of sequential checkpoint blockade in melanoma. The wider study: Arm A got nivolumab then ipilimumab; arm B the reverse, 1:1. Each arm's sequence ended with maintenance nivolumab.

Treatment described: randomized to nivolumab then ipilimumab (arm A) or the reverse (arm B). Sorted cells were live CD3+CD8+, lacking CD19 and CD56, from PBMCs. TCRdb's table, derived via immunoSEQ multiplex PCR, lists solely in-frame clones and lacks some. Here the sample spans 15,000 to 20,000 clones, approximately 80% being singletons. CDR1 MGHRA and CDR2 YSYEKL come from the germline V gene. This CDR3 has 13 amino acids. Trimming cost V 4 bases and J 5 bases; bases outside gene matches: 5. The chain couples TRBV4-1 to TRBJ2-7; 7 bases match TRBD1. This receptor was taken from a human donor with melanoma. The source material was CD8+ T cells sorted from blood (inferred from file names), sampled from a patient given nivolumab and ipilimumab in sequence. DNA for the CDR3: TGCGCCAGCAGCCTCGGGACAGCAGACGAGCAGTACTTC. It codes for CASSLGTADEQYF.